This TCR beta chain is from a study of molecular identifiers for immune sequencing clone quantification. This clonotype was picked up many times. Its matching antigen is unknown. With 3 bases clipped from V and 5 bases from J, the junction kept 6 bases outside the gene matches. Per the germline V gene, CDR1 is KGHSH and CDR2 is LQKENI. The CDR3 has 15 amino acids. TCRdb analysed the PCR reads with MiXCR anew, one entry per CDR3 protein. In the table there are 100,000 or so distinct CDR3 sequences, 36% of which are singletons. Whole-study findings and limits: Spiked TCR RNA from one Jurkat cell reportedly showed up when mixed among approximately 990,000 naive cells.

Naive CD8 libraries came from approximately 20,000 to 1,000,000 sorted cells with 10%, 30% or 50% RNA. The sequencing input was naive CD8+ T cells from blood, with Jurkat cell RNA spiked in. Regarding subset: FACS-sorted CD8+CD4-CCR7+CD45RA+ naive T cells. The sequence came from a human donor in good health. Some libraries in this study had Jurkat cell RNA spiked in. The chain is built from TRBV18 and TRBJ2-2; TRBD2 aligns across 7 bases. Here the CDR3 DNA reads TGTGCCAGCTCACCGCCGGGAGGAAGGACCGGGGAGCTGTTTTTT. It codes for CASSPPGGRTGELFF.